One sample yielded the 18 T cell receptor beta chains listed below, sequenced in a study of cytomegalovirus exposure and HLA in healthy donors. PCR employed 60 Vbeta and 13 Jbeta primers. Libraries were prepared by immunoSEQ multiplex PCR; TCRdb keeps only in-frame clonotypes and omits some of them. Of 160,000 or so clones in the sample, about 80% were seen once. Sequences were obtained from PBMCs. Every receptor here comes from a man aged 30-40 years in good health and CMV-seronegative.

The J gene is TRBJ2-5, the V gene TRBV6-5, with D possibly being TRBD1 (6 bases). CDR1 is MNHEY and CDR2 is SVGAGI in the germline V gene. The CDR3 consists of 12 residues. Trimming removed 10 bases from V and 5 bases from J, with 14 bases in between. The CDR3 loop reads CATTTGWETQYF. CDR3 bases: TGTGCCACCACGACAGGCTGGGAGACCCAGTACTTC.

The chain employs TRBV4-2 and TRBJ2-5; no clear D. The V gene lost 4 bases and the J gene lost 5 bases, with 20 bases spanning the gap. This CDR3 has 16 residues. CDR1 and CDR2 from the germline V gene are LGHNA and YNFKEQ. The CDR3 is CASSPSTNLNEETQYF. The CDR3 DNA sequence: TGTGCCAGCAGCCCAAGTACGAACCTCAATGAGGAGACCCAGTACTTC.

The chain carries TRBV19 and TRBJ2-2; the D gene is possibly TRBD1 (6 bases). This CDR3 contains 16 residues. Germline lookup yields CDR1 LNHDA and CDR2 SQIVND (reference sequence). Trimming took off 7 bases at V and 1 base at J, with 16 bases between the two ends. The chain's CDR3 is CASTPSGTLNTGELFF. For the CDR3, the DNA is TGTGCCAGTACCCCTTCCGGGACACTGAACACCGGGGAGCTGTTTTTT.

This chain uses TRBV11-3 with TRBJ2-3; 11 bases are shared with TRBD2. Germline CDR1 reads SGHNT; CDR2 reads YENEEA. Trimming at V came to 2 bases and at J to 7 bases, leaving 8 bases not matched to a gene. There are 16 residues in the CDR3. DNA for the CDR3: TGTGCCAGCAGCTTACGGGCTAGCGGGGGGATTTATACGCAGTATTTT. Residues: CASSLRASGGIYTQYF.

J is TRBJ2-7 and V is TRBV29-1; TRBD1 might be the D (6 bases). The CDR3 runs to 13 residues. The germline CDR1 and CDR2 sequences are SQVTM and ANQGSEA. The V end was cut by 6 bases, the J end by 3 bases, with 15 bases between. The CDR3, as DNA: TGCAGCGTCAGACGGACAGTCGGCTACGAGCAGTACTTC. Protein product: CSVRRTVGYEQYF.

This rearrangement joins TRBV7-9 to TRBJ2-5; 9 bases are a match to TRBD2. The trim removed 5 bases at V and 2 bases at J, leaving 6 bases unmatched. The CDR3 sequence is 15 residues long. Germline V lookup: CDR1 SEHNR, CDR2 FQNEAQ (reference sequence). The DNA for the CDR3 is TGTGCCAGCAGCCCCCGACTAGCGGATCAAGAGACCCAGTACTTC. Translating it yields CASSPRLADQETQYF. The entire variable domain, with the rest obtained from reference TRBV7-9 and TRBJ2-5, is as follows: DTGVSQNPRHKITKRGQNVTFRCDPISEHNRLYWYRQTLGQGPEFLTYFQNEAQLEKSRLLSDRFSAERPKGSFSTLEIQRTEQGDSAMYLCASSPRLADQETQYFGPGTRLLVL.

The rearrangement joins TRBV19 to TRBJ1-1, with D perhaps TRBD1 (5 bases). V was cut by 5 bases and J by 2 bases, with 18 bases left in between. The CDR3 extends over 16 amino acids. Germline values: CDR1 LNHDA, CDR2 SQIVND (reference sequence). The CDR3 protein is CASSPRSRVANTEAFF. CDR3 coding DNA: TGTGCCAGTAGTCCGCGCTCCAGGGTGGCAAACACTGAAGCTTTCTTT.

The V call is TRBV4-2, the J call TRBJ2-5; 12 nucleotides agree with TRBD2. Per the germline V gene, CDR1 is LGHNA and CDR2 is YNFKEQ. The CDR3 totals 17 residues. V shed 0 bases, J shed 5 bases, and the junction held 7 bases outside the gene matches. The CDR3 is CASSQDPLAGGFETQYF. The CDR3 DNA sequence: TGTGCCAGCAGCCAAGATCCCCTAGCGGGAGGGTTTGAGACCCAGTACTTC.

The chain joins TRBV28 to TRBJ1-2; no clear D. The CDR3 consists of 13 residues. Germline lookup yields CDR1 MDHEN and CDR2 SYDVKM. Trimming removed 3 bases from V and 3 bases from J, with 8 bases in between. Written as DNA, the CDR3 is TGTGCCAGCAGTTTTTGGGCTGACTATGGCTACACCTTC. Translating gives CASSFWADYGYTF.

V gene TRBV19 combines with J gene TRBJ2-5; D perhaps matches TRBD2 (5 bases). Germline CDR1 LNHDA, CDR2 SQIVND (reference sequence). This CDR3 is built from 14 residues. V was cut by 1 base and J by 4 bases, with 10 bases left in between. CDR3: CASSIARGRETQYF. CDR3 bases: TGTGCCAGTAGTATAGCCAGAGGGAGAGAGACCCAGTACTTC.

The genes are TRBV5-6 and TRBJ2-3; weak D call: TRBD2 (5 bases). The germline CDR1 and CDR2 sequences are SGHDT and YYEEEE. V lost 1 base and J lost 0, with 9 bases in between. The CDR3 length is 15 residues. CDR3 coding DNA: TGTGCCAGCAGCTTGTACAGCGGCAGCACAGATACGCAGTATTTT. Its protein is CASSLYSGSTDTQYF.

This chain uses TRBV4-1 with TRBJ2-1; perhaps TRBD1 as D (6 bases). The CDR3 sequence is 15 residues long. V was cut by 0 bases and J by 4 bases, with 10 bases left in between. Germline loops: CDR1 MGHRA, CDR2 YSYEKL. The CDR3 here is CASSQEGQRYNEQFF. CDR3 nucleotides: TGCGCCAGCAGCCAAGAAGGACAGAGATACAATGAGCAGTTCTTC.

This clone was seen once. The V and J genes are TRBV9 and TRBJ2-1; no definite D call. This CDR3 has 16 amino acids. V lost 4 bases and J 2 bases, leaving 16 bases between the germline ends. Germline values: CDR1 SGDLS, CDR2 YYNGEE. CDR3 sequence reads: CASSLSAAVAYNEQFF. The CDR3, as DNA: TGTGCCAGCAGCCTCAGCGCGGCGGTTGCCTACAATGAGCAGTTCTTC.

The V and J genes are TRBV2 and TRBJ2-5; tentative D call: TRBD2 (6 bases). V was cut by 9 bases and J by 2 bases, with 19 bases left in between. This CDR3 has 15 residues. From germline, CDR1 is SNHLY and CDR2 FYNNEI. The DNA for the CDR3 is TGTGCCAGTCCCGGGGGTACGTTCGGACAAGAGACCCAGTACTTC. Protein: CASPGGTFGQETQYF.

The chain joins TRBV9 to TRBJ2-1; 8 bases map to TRBD2. This CDR3 is 16 amino acids long. The J segment lost 4 bases and the V segment lost 4 bases, leaving 10 bases of the junction unmatched. Germline CDR1 SGDLS, CDR2 YYNGEE. CDR3 sequence reads: CASSFSAGVKYNEQFF. CDR3 sequence (DNA): TGTGCCAGCAGCTTTTCAGCGGGGGTAAAGTACAATGAGCAGTTCTTC. Looking up the rest from reference TRBV9 and TRBJ2-1 gives the full variable domain: DSGVTQTPKHLITATGQRVTLRCSPRSGDLSVYWYQQSLDQGLQFLIQYYNGEERAKGNILERFSAQQFPDLHSELNLSSLELGDSALYFCASSFSAGVKYNEQFFGPGTRLTVL.

The rearrangement links TRBV19 to TRBJ2-6, with a weak D call TRBD1 (6 bases). The V end was cut by 3 bases, the J end by 0 bases, with 12 bases between. Germline V CDR1 and CDR2: LNHDA, SQIVND (reference sequence). This CDR3 has 17 amino acids. CDR3 amino acids: CASSMGTISSGANVLTF. CDR3 nucleotide sequence: TGTGCCAGTAGTATGGGGACAATTAGCTCTGGGGCCAACGTCCTGACTTTC.

As concerns this clone: In the same sample, other DNA sequences code for this CDR3. The chain links TRBV6-1 to TRBJ2-7; the D gene is possibly TRBD2 (5 bases). CDR1 MNHNS and CDR2 SASEGT come from the germline V gene. V dropped 1 base and J dropped 7 bases, with 14 bases sitting between them. The CDR3 extends over 14 amino acids. The CDR3 nucleotides read TGTGCCAGCAGTGAAGATCCGTTCCGAGGGGAGCAGTACTTC. It codes for CASSEDPFRGEQYF.

V is TRBV7-2 and J is TRBJ2-2; TRBD1 matches 7 bases. There are 16 residues in the CDR3. Losses at the gene ends were 3 bases for V and 7 bases for J; bases not matched to a gene: 11. The germline gives CDR1 SGHTA, CDR2 FQGNSA. CDR3 sequence (DNA): TGTGCCAGCAGCTTGAGACAGGGTGGGTCCTACGGGGAGCTGTTTTTT. Encoded protein: CASSLRQGGSYGELFF.